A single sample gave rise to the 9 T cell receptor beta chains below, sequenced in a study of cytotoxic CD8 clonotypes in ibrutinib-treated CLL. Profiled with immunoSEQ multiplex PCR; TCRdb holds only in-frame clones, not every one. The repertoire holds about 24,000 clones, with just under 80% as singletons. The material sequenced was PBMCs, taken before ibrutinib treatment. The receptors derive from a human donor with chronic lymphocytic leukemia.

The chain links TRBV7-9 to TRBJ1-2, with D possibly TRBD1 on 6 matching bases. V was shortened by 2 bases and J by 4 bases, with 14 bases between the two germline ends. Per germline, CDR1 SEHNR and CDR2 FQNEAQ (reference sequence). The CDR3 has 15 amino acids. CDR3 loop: CASSLLGGGSYGYTF. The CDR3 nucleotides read TGTGCCAGCAGCTTATTGGGAGGGGGTAGCTATGGCTACACCTTC.

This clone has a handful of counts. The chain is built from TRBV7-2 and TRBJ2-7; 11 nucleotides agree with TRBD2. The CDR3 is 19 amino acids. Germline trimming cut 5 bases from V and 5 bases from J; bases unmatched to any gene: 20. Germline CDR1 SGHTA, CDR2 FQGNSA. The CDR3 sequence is CASSPTTGGLAGGINEQYF. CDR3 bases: TGTGCCAGCAGCCCGACGACAGGGGGATTAGCGGGAGGGATAAACGAGCAGTACTTC. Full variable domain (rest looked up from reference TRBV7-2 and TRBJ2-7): GAGVSQSPSNKVTEKGKDVELRCDPISGHTALYWYRQSLGQGLEFLIYFQGNSAPDKSGLPSDRFSAERTGGSVSTLTIQRTQQEDSAVYLCASSPTTGGLAGGINEQYFGPGTRLTVT.

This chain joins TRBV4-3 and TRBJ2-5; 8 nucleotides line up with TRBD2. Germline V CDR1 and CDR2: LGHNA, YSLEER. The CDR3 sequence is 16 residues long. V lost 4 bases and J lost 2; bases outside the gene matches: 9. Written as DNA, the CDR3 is TGCGCCAGCAGCCCCGAGGGAGTAGCGGGACAAGAGACCCAGTACTTC. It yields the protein CASSPEGVAGQETQYF.

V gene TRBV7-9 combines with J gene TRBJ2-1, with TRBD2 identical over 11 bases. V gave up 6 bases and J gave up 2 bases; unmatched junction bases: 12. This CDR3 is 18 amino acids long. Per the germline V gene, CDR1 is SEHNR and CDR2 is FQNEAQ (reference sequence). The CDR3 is CASSAGLAELKAYNEQFF. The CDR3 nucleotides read TGTGCCAGCAGTGCGGGACTAGCGGAACTTAAAGCCTACAATGAGCAGTTCTTC.

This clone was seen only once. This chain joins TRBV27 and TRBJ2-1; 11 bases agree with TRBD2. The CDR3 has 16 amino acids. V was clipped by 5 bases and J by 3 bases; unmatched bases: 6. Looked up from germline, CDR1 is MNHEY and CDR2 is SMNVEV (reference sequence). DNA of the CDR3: TGTGCCAGCAGTCCTCGACTAGCGGGAAGCTACAATGAGCAGTTCTTC. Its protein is CASSPRLAGSYNEQFF.

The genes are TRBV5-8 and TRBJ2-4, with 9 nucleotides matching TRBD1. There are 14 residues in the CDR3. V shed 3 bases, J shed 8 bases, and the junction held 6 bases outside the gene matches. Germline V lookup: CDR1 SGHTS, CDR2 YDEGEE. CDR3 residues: CASSSGQGFDIQYF. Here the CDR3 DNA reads TGTGCCAGCAGCTCCGGACAGGGGTTTGACATTCAGTACTTC.

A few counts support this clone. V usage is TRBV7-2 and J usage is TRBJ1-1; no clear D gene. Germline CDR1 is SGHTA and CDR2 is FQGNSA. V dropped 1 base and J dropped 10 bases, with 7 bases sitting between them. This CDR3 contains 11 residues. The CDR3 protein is CASSLGFAAFF. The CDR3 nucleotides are TGTGCCAGCAGCTTAGGATTTGCAGCTTTCTTT.

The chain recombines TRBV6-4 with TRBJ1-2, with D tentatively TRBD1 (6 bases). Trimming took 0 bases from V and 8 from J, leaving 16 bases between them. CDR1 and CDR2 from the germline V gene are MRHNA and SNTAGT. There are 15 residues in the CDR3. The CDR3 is CASSDSHKGVEGYTF. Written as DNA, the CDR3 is TGTGCCAGCAGTGACTCGCATAAGGGGGTAGAAGGCTACACCTTC.

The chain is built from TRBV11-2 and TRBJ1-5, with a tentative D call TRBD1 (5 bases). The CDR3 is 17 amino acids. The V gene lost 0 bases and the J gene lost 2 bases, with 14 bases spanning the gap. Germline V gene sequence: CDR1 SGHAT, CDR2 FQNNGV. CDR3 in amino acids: CASSLDLGGGGNQPQHF. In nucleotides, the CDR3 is TGTGCCAGCAGCTTAGATCTGGGCGGGGGAGGCAATCAGCCCCAGCATTTT.